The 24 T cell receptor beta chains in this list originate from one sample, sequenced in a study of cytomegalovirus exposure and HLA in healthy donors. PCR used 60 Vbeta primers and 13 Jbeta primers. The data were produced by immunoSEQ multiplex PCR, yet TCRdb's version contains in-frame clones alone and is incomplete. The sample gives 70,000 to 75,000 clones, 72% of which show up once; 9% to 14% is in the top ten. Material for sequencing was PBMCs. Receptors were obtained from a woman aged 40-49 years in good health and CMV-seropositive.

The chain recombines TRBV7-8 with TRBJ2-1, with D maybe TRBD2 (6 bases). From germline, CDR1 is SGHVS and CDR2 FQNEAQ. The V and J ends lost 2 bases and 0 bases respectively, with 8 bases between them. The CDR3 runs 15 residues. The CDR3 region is CASSLPGGSYNEQFF. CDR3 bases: TGTGCCAGCAGCTTACCCGGGGGCTCCTACAATGAGCAGTTCTTC.

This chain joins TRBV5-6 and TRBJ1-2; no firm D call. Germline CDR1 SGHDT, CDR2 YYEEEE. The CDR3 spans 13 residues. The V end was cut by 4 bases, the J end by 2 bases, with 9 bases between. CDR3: CASSVGGNYGYTF. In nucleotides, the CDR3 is TGTGCCAGCAGCGTTGGAGGGAACTATGGCTACACCTTC. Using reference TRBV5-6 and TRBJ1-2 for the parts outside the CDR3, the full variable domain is DAGVTQSPTHLIKTRGQQVTLRCSPKSGHDTVSWYQQALGQGPQFIFQYYEEEERQRGNFPDRFSGHQFPNYSSELNVNALLLGDSALYLCASSVGGNYGYTFGSGTRLTVV.

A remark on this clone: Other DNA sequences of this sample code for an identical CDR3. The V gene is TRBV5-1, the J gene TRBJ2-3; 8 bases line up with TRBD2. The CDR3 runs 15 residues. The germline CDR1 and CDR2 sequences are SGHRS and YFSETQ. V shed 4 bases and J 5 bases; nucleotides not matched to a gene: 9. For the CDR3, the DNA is TGCGCCAGCAGCCTGACGGGGGGGCCGGGAGATACGCAGTATTTT. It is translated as CASSLTGGPGDTQYF.

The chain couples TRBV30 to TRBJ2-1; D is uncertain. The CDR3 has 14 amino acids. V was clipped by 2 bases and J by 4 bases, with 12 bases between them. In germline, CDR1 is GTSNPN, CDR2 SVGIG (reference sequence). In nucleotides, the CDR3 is TGTGCCTGGAGTCCCGGAGTCGATTACAATGAGCAGTTCTTC. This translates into CAWSPGVDYNEQFF.

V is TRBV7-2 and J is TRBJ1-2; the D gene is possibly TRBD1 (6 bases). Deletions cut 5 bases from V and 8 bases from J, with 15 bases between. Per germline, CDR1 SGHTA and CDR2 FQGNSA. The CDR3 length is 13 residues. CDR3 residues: CASSLGGQGGYTF. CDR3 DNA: TGTGCCAGCAGCCTAGGGGGGCAGGGAGGCTACACCTTC.

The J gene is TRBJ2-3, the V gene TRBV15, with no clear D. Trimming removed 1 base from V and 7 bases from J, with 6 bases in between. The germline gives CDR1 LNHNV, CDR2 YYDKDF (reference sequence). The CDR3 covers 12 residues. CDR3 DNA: TGTGCCACCAGCAGAGGAGCAAATACGCAGTATTTT. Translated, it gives CATSRGANTQYF. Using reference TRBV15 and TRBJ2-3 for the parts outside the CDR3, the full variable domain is DAMVIQNPRYQVTQFGKPVTLSCSQTLNHNVMYWYQQKSSQAPKLLFHYYDKDFNNEADTPDNFQSRRPNTSFCFLDIRSPGLGDTAMYLCATSRGANTQYFGPGTRLTVL.

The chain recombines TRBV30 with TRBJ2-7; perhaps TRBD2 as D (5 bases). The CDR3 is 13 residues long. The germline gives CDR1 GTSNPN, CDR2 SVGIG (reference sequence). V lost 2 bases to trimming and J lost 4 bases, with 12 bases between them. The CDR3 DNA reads TGTGCCTGGAGTACGGGGAATTCGTACGAGCAGTACTTC. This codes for CAWSTGNSYEQYF.

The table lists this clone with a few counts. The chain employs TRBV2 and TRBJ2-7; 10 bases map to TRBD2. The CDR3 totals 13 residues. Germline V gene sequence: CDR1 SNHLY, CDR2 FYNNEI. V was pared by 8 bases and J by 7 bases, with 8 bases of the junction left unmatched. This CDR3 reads CASGSGGAGEQYF. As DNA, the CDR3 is TGTGCCAGCGGCAGCGGGGGGGCGGGAGAGCAGTACTTC. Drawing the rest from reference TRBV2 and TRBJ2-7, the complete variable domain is EPEVTQTPSHQVTQMGQEVILRCVPISNHLYFYWYRQILGQKVEFLVSFYNNEISEKSEIFDDQFSVERPDGSNFTLKIRSTKLEDSAMYFCASGSGGAGEQYFGPGTRLTVT.

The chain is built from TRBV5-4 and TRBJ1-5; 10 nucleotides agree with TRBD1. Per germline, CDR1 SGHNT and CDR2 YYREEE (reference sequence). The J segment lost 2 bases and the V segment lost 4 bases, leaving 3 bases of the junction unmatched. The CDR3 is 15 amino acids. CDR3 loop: CASSIGQGGNQPQHF. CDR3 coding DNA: TGTGCCAGCAGCATCGGACAGGGGGGCAATCAGCCCCAGCATTTT. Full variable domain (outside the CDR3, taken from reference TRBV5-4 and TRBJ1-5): ETGVTQSPTHLIKTRGQQVTLRCSSQSGHNTVSWYQQALGQGPQFIFQYYREEENGRGNFPPRFSGLQFPNYSSELNVNALELDDSALYLCASSIGQGGNQPQHFGDGTRLSIL.

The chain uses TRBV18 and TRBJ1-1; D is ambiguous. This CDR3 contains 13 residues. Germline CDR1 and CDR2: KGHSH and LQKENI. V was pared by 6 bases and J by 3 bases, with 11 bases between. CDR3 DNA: TGTGCCAGCTCGATCGGCGCGGACACTGAAGCTTTCTTT. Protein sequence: CASSIGADTEAFF.

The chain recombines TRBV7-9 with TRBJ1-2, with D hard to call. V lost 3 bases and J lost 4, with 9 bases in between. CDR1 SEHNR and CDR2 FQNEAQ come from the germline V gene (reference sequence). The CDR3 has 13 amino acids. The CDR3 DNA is TGTGCCAGCAGCTTCGGGGAATCCTATGGCTACACCTTC. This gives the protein CASSFGESYGYTF.

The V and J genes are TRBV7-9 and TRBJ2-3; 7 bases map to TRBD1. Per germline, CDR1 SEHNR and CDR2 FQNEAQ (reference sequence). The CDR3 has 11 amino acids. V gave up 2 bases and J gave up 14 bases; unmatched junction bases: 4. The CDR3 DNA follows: TGTGCCAGCAGCTTACGCGACAGGGCGTATTTT. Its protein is CASSLRDRAYF.

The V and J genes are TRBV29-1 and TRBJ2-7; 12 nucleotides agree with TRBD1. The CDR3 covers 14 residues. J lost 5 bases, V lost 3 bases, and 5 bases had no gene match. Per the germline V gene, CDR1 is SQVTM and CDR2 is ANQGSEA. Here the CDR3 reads CSVEEGQGADEQYF. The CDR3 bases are TGCAGCGTTGAGGAGGGACAGGGGGCCGACGAGCAGTACTTC.

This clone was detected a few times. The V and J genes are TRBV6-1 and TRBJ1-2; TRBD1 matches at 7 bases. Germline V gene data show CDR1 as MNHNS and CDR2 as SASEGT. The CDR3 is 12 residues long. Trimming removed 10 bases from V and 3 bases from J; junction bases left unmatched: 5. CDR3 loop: CATWDRYYGYTF. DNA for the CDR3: TGTGCCACCTGGGACAGATACTATGGCTACACCTTC.

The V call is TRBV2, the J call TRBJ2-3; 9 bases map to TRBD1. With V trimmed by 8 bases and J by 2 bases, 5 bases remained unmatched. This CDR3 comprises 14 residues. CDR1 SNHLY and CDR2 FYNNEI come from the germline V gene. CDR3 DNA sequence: TGTGCCAGCGTTTGGACAGGGGTCACAGATACGCAGTATTTT. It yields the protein CASVWTGVTDTQYF.

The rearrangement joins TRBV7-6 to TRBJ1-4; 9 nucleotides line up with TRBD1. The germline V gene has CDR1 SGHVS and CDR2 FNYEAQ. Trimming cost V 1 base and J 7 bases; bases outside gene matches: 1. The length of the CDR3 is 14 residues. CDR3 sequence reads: CASSLETGGEKLFF. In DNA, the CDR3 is TGTGCCAGCAGCTTAGAGACAGGGGGTGAAAAACTGTTTTTT.

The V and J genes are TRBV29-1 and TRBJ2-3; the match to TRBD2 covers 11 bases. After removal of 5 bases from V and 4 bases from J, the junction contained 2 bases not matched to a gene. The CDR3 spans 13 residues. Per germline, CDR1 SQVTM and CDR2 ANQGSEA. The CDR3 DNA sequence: TGCAGCGTTATAGCGGGGGGGTCAGATACGCAGTATTTT. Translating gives CSVIAGGSDTQYF.

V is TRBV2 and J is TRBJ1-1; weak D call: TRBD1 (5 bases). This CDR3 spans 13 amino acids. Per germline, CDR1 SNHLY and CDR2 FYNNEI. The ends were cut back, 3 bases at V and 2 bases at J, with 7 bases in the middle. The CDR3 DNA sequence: TGTGCCAGCAGTGACAGGGAAAACACTGAAGCTTTCTTT. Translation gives CASSDRENTEAFF.

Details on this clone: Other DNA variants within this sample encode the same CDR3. CDR3 sequence (DNA): TGTGCCAGCAGCCTGCGACCCGGGACAGCTAACACCGGGGAGCTGTTTTTT. This translates into CASSLRPGTANTGELFF. The chain links TRBV7-8 to TRBJ2-2, with 7 bases lining up with TRBD1. Germline CDR1 is SGHVS and CDR2 is FQNEAQ. The CDR3 consists of 17 residues. Losses at the gene ends were 5 bases for V and 2 bases for J; bases not matched to a gene: 11.

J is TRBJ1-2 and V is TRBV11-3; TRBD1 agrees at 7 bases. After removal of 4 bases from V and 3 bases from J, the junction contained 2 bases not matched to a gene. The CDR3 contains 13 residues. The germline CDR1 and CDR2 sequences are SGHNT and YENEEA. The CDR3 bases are TGTGCCAGCAGCTCAGGACAGGACTATGGCTACACCTTC. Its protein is CASSSGQDYGYTF.

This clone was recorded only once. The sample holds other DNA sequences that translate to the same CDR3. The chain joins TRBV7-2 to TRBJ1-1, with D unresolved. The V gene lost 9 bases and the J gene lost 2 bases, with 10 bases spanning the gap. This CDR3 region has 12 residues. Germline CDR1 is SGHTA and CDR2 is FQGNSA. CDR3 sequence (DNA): TGTGCCAGTACGTACAGTAACACTGAAGCTTTCTTT. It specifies CASTYSNTEAFF.

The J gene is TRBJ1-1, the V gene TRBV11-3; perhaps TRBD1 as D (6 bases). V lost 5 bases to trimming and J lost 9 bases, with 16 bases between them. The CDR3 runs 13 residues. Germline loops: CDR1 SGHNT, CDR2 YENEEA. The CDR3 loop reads CASSPGAGTQAFF. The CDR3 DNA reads TGTGCCAGCAGCCCAGGGGCCGGCACCCAAGCTTTCTTT.

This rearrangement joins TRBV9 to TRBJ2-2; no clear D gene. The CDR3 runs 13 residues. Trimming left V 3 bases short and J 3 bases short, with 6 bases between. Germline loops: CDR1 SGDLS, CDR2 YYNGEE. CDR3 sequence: CASSDVYTGELFF. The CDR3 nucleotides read TGTGCCAGCAGCGATGTCTACACCGGGGAGCTGTTTTTT.

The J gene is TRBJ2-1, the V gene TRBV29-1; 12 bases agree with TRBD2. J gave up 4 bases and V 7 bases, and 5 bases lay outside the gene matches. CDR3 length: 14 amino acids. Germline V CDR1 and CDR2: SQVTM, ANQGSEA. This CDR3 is CSAYTSGGYNEQFF. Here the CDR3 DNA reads TGCAGCGCCTACACTAGCGGGGGGTACAATGAGCAGTTCTTC.